One and the same sample provided the 22 T cell receptor beta chains below, sequenced in a study of regulatory T cells in long-lasting Graves disease. Time point meaning: newly diagnosed GD, antithyroid drugs for less than 3 months. PBMC RNA was the source of the TCR library. For TCR beta, libraries came from iRepertoire HTBI primers and Arm-PCR of CDR3 regions. TCRdb used MiXCR to reprocess the multiplex PCR reads, holding one entry per CDR3 protein. The data hold hundreds of thousands of distinct CDR3 sequences, with about a sixth observed a single time. These data were also filed under a second study, of T cells in Graves' hyperthyroidism and ophthalmopathy.

The sequences come from peripheral blood mononuclear cells (PBMCs), collected at new diagnosis, from a patient treated with antithyroid drugs. The receptors stem from a woman aged 25 to 39 with Graves disease.

This clonotype was counted at least ten times. The V and J genes are TRBV24-1 and TRBJ1-2; D is undetermined. This CDR3 has 12 residues. Germline V lookup: CDR1 KGHDR, CDR2 SFDVKD. The V end lost 5 bases, the J end lost 3 bases, and 6 bases lay between the germline ends. The CDR3 is CATSVGDYGYTF. The CDR3 nucleotides are TGTGCCACCAGTGTGGGCGACTATGGCTACACCTTC.

This clonotype has at least ten counts. The gene calls are TRBV6-5 and TRBJ2-1; 9 bases are a match to TRBD2. CDR3 length: 15 residues. Trimming took 2 bases from V and 8 from J; bases not matched to a gene: 7. CDR1 MNHEY and CDR2 SVGAGI come from the germline V gene. The CDR3 region is CASSYRGTSFDEQFF. CDR3 nucleotide sequence: TGTGCCAGCAGTTACCGTGGGACTAGCTTCGATGAGCAGTTCTTC.

This clonotype was picked up many times. The CDR3 nucleotides are TGTGCCAGCAGTGAGTGGACAGAAAGCAATCAGCCCCAGCATTTT. Translated, it gives CASSEWTESNQPQHF. The chain uses TRBV6-1 and TRBJ1-5; TRBD1 is a possible D gene (6 bases). This CDR3 has 15 residues. V was shortened by 3 bases and J by 1 base, with 10 bases between the two germline ends. Germline CDR1 MNHNS, CDR2 SASEGT.

This clonotype was observed a handful of times. J is TRBJ2-3 and V is TRBV7-8; D gene uncertain. There are 12 residues in the CDR3. CDR1 and CDR2 from the germline V gene are SGHVS and FQNEAQ. V shed 5 bases and J shed 2 bases, with 5 bases lying between them. The CDR3 DNA reads TGTGCCAGCAGCCCACACACAGATACGCAGTATTTT. It translates to CASSPHTDTQYF.

This clonotype came up many times. The CDR3 is CASSPKRGWDEQFF. The CDR3 DNA follows: TGTGCCAGCAGCCCGAAGCGAGGCTGGGATGAGCAGTTCTTC. The V and J genes are TRBV3-1 and TRBJ2-1; no clear D gene. This CDR3 is 14 amino acids long. Germline values: CDR1 LGHDT, CDR2 YNNKEL (reference sequence). Between the trimmed V and J ends, which lost 4 bases and 8 bases, there was a span of 15 bases.

This clonotype was detected ten times or more. CDR3 bases: TGTGCCAGCAGTTTGGGCAGTGTCAATAGCAATCAGCCCCAGCATTTT. Translation gives CASSLGSVNSNQPQHF. The chain recombines TRBV12-3 or TRBV12-4 with TRBJ1-5; no firm D call. The CDR3 length is 16 residues. The V end lost 3 bases, the J end lost 0 bases, and 12 bases lay between the germline ends.

This rearrangement joins TRBV2 to TRBJ1-4, with TRBD1 as a possible D gene (5 bases). Germline loops: CDR1 SNHLY, CDR2 FYNNEI. V was trimmed by 1 base and J by 10 bases, leaving 10 bases between them. This CDR3 contains 13 residues. The CDR3 coding sequence is TGTGCCAGCAGTGAAGTACAGCAGGGAAAACTGTTTTTT. This codes for CASSEVQQGKLFF.

Many counts were recorded for this clonotype. The chain has TRBV20-1 and TRBJ2-7; TRBD2 aligns across 12 bases. The CDR3 has 20 amino acids. Germline V gene data show CDR1 as DFQATT and CDR2 as SNEGSKA (reference sequence). V gave up 3 bases and J gave up 5 bases; unmatched junction bases: 23. The CDR3 loop reads CSARGTALTSGSWRSDEQYF. Here the CDR3 DNA reads TGCAGTGCTAGGGGGACGGCCTTGACTAGCGGGAGTTGGAGAAGCGACGAGCAGTACTTC.

This clonotype was detected many times. V is TRBV12-3 or TRBV12-4 and J is TRBJ1-2; maybe TRBD1 (6 bases). V was trimmed by 8 bases and J by 3 bases, leaving 16 bases between them. The CDR3 runs 14 residues. The CDR3 sequence is CASWEGGIDYGYTF. The DNA for the CDR3 is TGTGCCAGCTGGGAGGGGGGGATCGACTATGGCTACACCTTC.

This clonotype was observed many times. The chain uses TRBV6-5 and TRBJ1-2; 7 positions match TRBD1. Per the germline V gene, CDR1 is MNHEY and CDR2 is SVGAGI. Trimming removed 4 bases from V and 4 bases from J; junction bases left unmatched: 6. The CDR3 spans 14 residues. This CDR3 is CASSSPGQSYGYTF. The CDR3 DNA sequence: TGTGCCAGCAGTTCGCCGGGACAGTCCTATGGCTACACCTTC.

A few counts support this clonotype. The genes are TRBV7-2 and TRBJ1-1; possibly TRBD1 for D (6 bases). The CDR3 loop spans 15 amino acids. The germline CDR1 and CDR2 sequences are SGHTA and FQGNSA. Trimming removed 5 bases from V and 7 bases from J, with 20 bases in between. In DNA, the CDR3 is TGTGCCAGCAGCCAATCCGAGTTGGGGGGCGTTGAAGCTTTCTTT. It translates to CASSQSELGGVEAFF.

Remarks on this clonotype: A much larger clone sits a single nucleotide away, making a read error possible. The chain couples TRBV30 to TRBJ2-3; 10 bases are a match to TRBD2. This CDR3 comprises 18 residues. V lost 8 bases and J lost 2; bases outside the gene matches: 19. CDR1 GTSNPN and CDR2 SVGIG come from the germline V gene (reference sequence). CDR3 residues: CAASGTSDPRNPTDTQYF. In DNA, the CDR3 is TGTGCCGCATCCGGGACTAGCGACCCGCGTAATCCCACAGATACGCAGTATTTT.

This clonotype came up many times. The V gene is TRBV19, the J gene TRBJ1-5, with D hard to call. This CDR3 has 17 amino acids. V was trimmed by 7 bases and J by 0 bases, leaving 19 bases between them. CDR1 is LNHDA and CDR2 is SQIVND in the germline V gene (reference sequence). CDR3 nucleotide sequence: TGTGCCAGTATTTCTTCGGTGGTACGGAATAGCAATCAGCCCCAGCATTTT. It yields the protein CASISSVVRNSNQPQHF.

Ten or more counts support this clonotype. This chain joins TRBV28 and TRBJ2-1; 15 bases are shared with TRBD2. The CDR3 spans 17 residues. The ends lost 5 bases at V and 7 bases at J; junction bases unmatched: 9. Per germline, CDR1 MDHEN and CDR2 SYDVKM. CDR3 sequence (DNA): TGTGCCAGCAGTACGCATCCGGGACTAGCGGGAGGAAATGAGCAGTTCTTC. Its protein is CASSTHPGLAGGNEQFF. Drawing the rest from reference TRBV28 and TRBJ2-1, the complete variable domain is DVKVTQSSRYLVKRTGEKVFLECVQDMDHENMFWYRQDPGLGLRLIYFSYDVKMKEKGDIPEGYSVSREKKERFSLILESASTNQTSMYLCASSTHPGLAGGNEQFFGPGTRLTVL.

This sequence joins TRBV12-3 or TRBV12-4 and TRBJ2-5; D is ambiguous. V lost 2 bases and J 5 bases, leaving 9 bases between the germline ends. The CDR3 length is 13 residues. The CDR3 loop is CASSLFEGETQYF. The CDR3 DNA is TGTGCCAGCAGTTTATTCGAAGGGGAGACCCAGTACTTC.

The rearrangement uses TRBV14 and TRBJ1-4, with 7 bases fitting TRBD1. This CDR3 region has 16 residues. The V segment lost 4 bases and the J segment 6 bases; nucleotides outside the gene matches: 11. Germline values: CDR1 SGHDN, CDR2 FVKESK. The CDR3 spells CASSRLHSGGDEKLFF. In nucleotides, the CDR3 is TGTGCCAGCAGCCGACTTCACTCAGGGGGAGATGAAAAACTGTTTTTT.

The rearrangement uses TRBV10-2 and TRBJ2-7; possible D gene TRBD1, 6 bases. V lost 2 bases and J lost 1, with 21 bases in between. The length of the CDR3 is 18 residues. In germline, CDR1 is WSHSY, CDR2 SAAADI. DNA of the CDR3: TGCGCCAGCAGTGAGACGGGTTCCACAGGGACCCTTTCCTACGAGCAGTACTTC. This sequence encodes CASSETGSTGTLSYEQYF.

This clonotype has only a few counts. The rearrangement links TRBV19 to TRBJ2-3; D may be TRBD1 (5 bases). The CDR3 spans 12 residues. Trimming took 4 bases from V and 5 from J, leaving 7 bases between them. Germline V gene lookup returns CDR1 LNHDA and CDR2 SQIVND (reference sequence). In DNA, the CDR3 is TGTGCCAGTAGTAACCAGGGAGATACGCAGTATTTT. Its translation: CASSNQGDTQYF.

Many counts were recorded for this clonotype. This rearrangement joins TRBV5-8 to TRBJ1-2; D gene uncertain. The CDR3 sequence is 15 residues long. Per germline, CDR1 SGHTS and CDR2 YDEGEE. V lost 2 bases to trimming and J lost 2 bases, with 13 bases between them. The CDR3 loop reads CASSFMQTTNYGYTF. The CDR3 nucleotides read TGTGCCAGCAGCTTCATGCAGACAACGAACTATGGCTACACCTTC.

The V gene is TRBV15, the J gene TRBJ2-5, with D hard to call. The V gene's germline CDR1 is LNHNV and CDR2 YYDKDF (reference sequence). The ends were cut back, 1 base at V and 5 bases at J, with 11 bases in the middle. The CDR3 contains 14 residues. The CDR3 loop is CATSRALGRETQYF. The CDR3 nucleotides read TGTGCCACCAGCAGAGCCTTGGGTCGGGAGACCCAGTACTTC.

This clonotype was found many times. The chain combines TRBV9 with TRBJ1-1; tentatively, D is TRBD1 (6 bases). The germline V gene encodes CDR1 SGDLS and CDR2 YYNGEE. This CDR3 comprises 17 residues. Trimming left V 7 bases short and J 2 bases short, with 24 bases between. The CDR3 is CASSRVPLGQPNTEAFF. In nucleotides, the CDR3 is TGTGCCAGCTCCCGAGTCCCCCTGGGACAACCCAACACTGAAGCTTTCTTT.

This chain links TRBV20-1 with TRBJ2-1, with 15 bases fitting TRBD2. CDR1 is DFQATT and CDR2 is SNEGSKA in the germline V gene (reference sequence). The J segment lost 3 bases and the V segment lost 1 base, leaving 19 bases of the junction unmatched. This CDR3 contains 22 residues. CDR3 bases: TGCAGTGCTAGAGTCGGGACTAGCGGGAGGCCATCAAGGGCGGGAAACTACAATGAGCAGTTCTTC. Translated, it gives CSARVGTSGRPSRAGNYNEQFF.